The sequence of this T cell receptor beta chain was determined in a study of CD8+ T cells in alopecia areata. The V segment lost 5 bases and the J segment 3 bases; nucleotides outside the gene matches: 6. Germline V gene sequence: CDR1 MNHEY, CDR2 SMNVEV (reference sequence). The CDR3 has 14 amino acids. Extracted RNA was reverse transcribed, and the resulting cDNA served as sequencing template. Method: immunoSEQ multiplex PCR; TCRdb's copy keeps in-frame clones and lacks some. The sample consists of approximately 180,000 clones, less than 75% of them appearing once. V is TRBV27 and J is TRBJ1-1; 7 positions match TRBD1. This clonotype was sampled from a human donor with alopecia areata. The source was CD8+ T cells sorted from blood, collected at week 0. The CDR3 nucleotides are TGTGCCAGCAGTCCACCCGGGACAGACACTGAAGCTTTCTTT. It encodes CASSPPGTDTEAFF.